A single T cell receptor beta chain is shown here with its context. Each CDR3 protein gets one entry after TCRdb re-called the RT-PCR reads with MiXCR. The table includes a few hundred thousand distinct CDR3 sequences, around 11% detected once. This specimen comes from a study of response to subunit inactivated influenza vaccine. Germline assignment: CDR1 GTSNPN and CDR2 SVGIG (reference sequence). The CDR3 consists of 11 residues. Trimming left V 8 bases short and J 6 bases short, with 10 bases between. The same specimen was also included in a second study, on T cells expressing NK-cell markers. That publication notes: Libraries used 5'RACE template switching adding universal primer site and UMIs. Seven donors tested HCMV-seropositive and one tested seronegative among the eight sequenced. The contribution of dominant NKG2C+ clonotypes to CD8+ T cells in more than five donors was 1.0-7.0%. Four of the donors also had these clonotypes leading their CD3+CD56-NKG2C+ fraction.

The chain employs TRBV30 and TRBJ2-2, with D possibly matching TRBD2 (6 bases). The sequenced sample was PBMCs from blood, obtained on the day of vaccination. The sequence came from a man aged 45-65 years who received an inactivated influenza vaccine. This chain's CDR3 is CARGRPGELFF. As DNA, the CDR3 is TGTGCCCGAGGGAGGCCCGGGGAGCTGTTTTTT.